Below are 25 T cell receptor beta chains sequenced from a single sample in a study of shared clonotypes between healthy human individuals. The protocol was immunoSEQ multiplex PCR, while the TCRdb copy is restricted to in-frame clones and leaves out a portion. The data contain about 490,000 clones, about 79% of them seen just once; the ten biggest clones take up roughly 13%. Sample: PBMCs. All receptors come from a woman between 40 and 55 years old in good health. Some clones in this sample may be carry-over from other donors' samples.

The chain uses TRBV6-4 and TRBJ2-2; TRBD2 matches 10 bases. The V gene end was trimmed by 4 bases and the J gene end by 6 bases; junction bases not matched to a gene: 8. The length of the CDR3 is 16 residues. The V gene's germline CDR1 is MRHNA and CDR2 SNTAGT. The CDR3: CASSAQSLAGAGELFF. The DNA for the CDR3 is TGTGCCAGCAGTGCTCAATCCCTAGCGGGAGCCGGGGAGCTGTTTTTT.

This clone was observed a few times. V and J are TRBV27 and TRBJ2-2; no definite D call. The CDR3 length is 13 residues. V was cut by 5 bases and J by 3 bases, with 7 bases left in between. Looked up from germline, CDR1 is MNHEY and CDR2 is SMNVEV (reference sequence). CDR3 nucleotide sequence: TGTGCCAGCAGTCCCCCCTACACCGGGGAGCTGTTTTTT. Translation gives CASSPPYTGELFF.

This clone was counted only a few times. The rearrangement links TRBV5-6 to TRBJ1-5; D might be TRBD1 (6 bases). This CDR3 has 15 amino acids. Germline V CDR1 and CDR2: SGHDT, YYEEEE. The V gene lost 6 bases and the J gene lost 6 bases, with 19 bases spanning the gap. The CDR3 region is CASTGGPAGGQPQHF. The CDR3 DNA reads as TGTGCCAGCACTGGGGGCCCGGCGGGGGGTCAGCCCCAGCATTTT.

The table lists this clone with a count of one. The rearrangement uses TRBV2 and TRBJ1-1; weak D call: TRBD1 (5 bases). Trimming stripped 4 bases from V and 0 bases from J, with 15 bases between. CDR3 length: 16 residues. Germline values: CDR1 SNHLY, CDR2 FYNNEI. CDR3 loop: CASSGMRQSMNTEAFF. CDR3 nucleotides: TGTGCCAGCAGTGGTATGCGACAGAGCATGAACACTGAAGCTTTCTTT.

In DNA form, the CDR3 reads TGTGCCAGCAGTGAACCTGGACTTGGGGACAGGAACACTGAAGCTTTCTTT. It translates to CASSEPGLGDRNTEAFF. J is TRBJ1-1 and V is TRBV6-1; 7 positions match TRBD1. The V segment lost 2 bases and the J segment 1 base; nucleotides outside the gene matches: 10. This CDR3 is 17 amino acids long. Germline assignment: CDR1 MNHNS and CDR2 SASEGT.

CDR3 in DNA: TGTGCCAGCAGCACGGACACGAACACCGGGGAGCTGTTTTTT. This sequence encodes CASSTDTNTGELFF. The chain has TRBV7-7 and TRBJ2-2, with D tentatively TRBD1 (5 bases). Germline V gene lookup returns CDR1 SSHAT and CDR2 FNYEAQ (reference sequence). This CDR3 has 14 residues. Trimming pared 5 bases from V and 0 bases from J, leaving 7 bases between. The variable domain in full, completed from reference TRBV7-7 and TRBJ2-2, reads GAGVSQSPRYKVTKRGQDVTLRCDPISSHATLYWYQQALGQGPEFLTYFNYEAQPDKSGLPSDRFSAERPEGSISTLTIQRTEQRDSAMYRCASSTDTNTGELFFGEGSRLTVL.

This rearrangement joins TRBV18 to TRBJ2-1, with 9 bases that match TRBD2. Trimming took 3 bases from V and 4 from J; bases not matched to a gene: 13. The CDR3 contains 18 residues. Germline CDR1 KGHSH, CDR2 LQKENI. The CDR3 bases are TGTGCCAGCTCACCTCTGGCTAGCGGGGTGAGTGGGTACAATGAGCAGTTCTTC. This codes for CASSPLASGVSGYNEQFF.

The genes are TRBV5-1 and TRBJ2-3; the D call may be TRBD1 or TRBD2 (5 bases each). CDR3 length equals 16 residues. V shed 0 bases and J shed 0 bases, with 11 bases lying between them. Per germline, CDR1 SGHRS and CDR2 YFSETQ. The CDR3 here is CASSLGVRDSTDTQYF. The DNA for the CDR3 is TGCGCCAGCAGCTTGGGAGTCCGGGACAGCACAGATACGCAGTATTTT.

The J gene is TRBJ2-2, the V gene TRBV5-1, with TRBD2 identical over 14 bases. V lost 7 bases to trimming and J lost 5 bases; unmatched junction nucleotides: 7. CDR1 and CDR2 (germline): SGHRS, YFSETQ. This CDR3 has 16 amino acids. The CDR3 nucleotides read TGCGCCAGCCGTTCTGGGACTAGCGGGAGTACCGGGGAGCTGTTTTTT. Amino acid sequence: CASRSGTSGSTGELFF.

A few counts support this clone. This chain joins TRBV5-4 and TRBJ2-3; D is ambiguous. Trimming took off 2 bases at V and 6 bases at J, with 7 bases between the two ends. CDR3 length equals 12 residues. Per germline, CDR1 SGHNT and CDR2 YYREEE (reference sequence). Here the CDR3 DNA reads TGTGCCAGCAGCTTCCAGCTTGATACGCAGTATTTT. Protein product: CASSFQLDTQYF.

This clone was recorded at least ten times. Within the sample, other DNA sequences also encode this same CDR3. The V and J genes are TRBV2 and TRBJ1-5, with D hard to call. The length of the CDR3 is 13 residues. CDR1 and CDR2 from the germline V gene are SNHLY and FYNNEI. V lost 6 bases and J 0 bases, leaving 6 bases between the germline ends. The CDR3 DNA is TGTGCCAGCAGAAGAGATAGCAATCAGCCCCAGCATTTT. Its protein is CASRRDSNQPQHF. The whole variable domain, filled in from reference TRBV2 and TRBJ1-5, reads EPEVTQTPSHQVTQMGQEVILRCVPISNHLYFYWYRQILGQKVEFLVSFYNNEISEKSEIFDDQFSVERPDGSNFTLKIRSTKLEDSAMYFCASRRDSNQPQHFGDGTRLSIL.

The chain joins TRBV19 to TRBJ1-4; D is uncertain. The CDR3 is made up of 12 amino acids. V dropped 1 base and J dropped 8 bases, with 5 bases sitting between them. Germline-derived CDR1 and CDR2 are LNHDA and SQIVND (reference sequence). CDR3 in amino acids: CASSIVEEKLFF. CDR3 sequence (DNA): TGTGCCAGTAGTATAGTTGAAGAAAAACTGTTTTTT. Variable domain in full (rest from reference TRBV19 and TRBJ1-4): DGGITQSPKYLFRKEGQNVTLSCEQNLNHDAMYWYRQDPGQGLRLIYYSQIVNDFQKGDIAEGYSVSREKKESFPLTVTSAQKNPTAFYLCASSIVEEKLFFGSGTQLSVL.

This rearrangement joins TRBV29-1 to TRBJ1-1; 10 bases are a match to TRBD1. The CDR3 spans 13 residues. V trimming: 6 bases; J trimming: 7 bases; junction bases outside the gene matches: 8. Germline V gene lookup returns CDR1 SQVTM and CDR2 ANQGSEA. CDR3: CSVARDRGLEAFF. For the CDR3, the DNA is TGCAGCGTGGCCCGGGACAGGGGACTTGAAGCTTTCTTT. Drawing the rest from reference TRBV29-1 and TRBJ1-1, the complete variable domain is SAVISQKPSRDICQRGTSLTIQCQVDSQVTMMFWYRQQPGQSLTLIATANQGSEATYESGFVIDKFPISRPNLTFSTLTVSNMSPEDSSIYLCSVARDRGLEAFFGQGTRLTVV.

V gene TRBV4-1 combines with J gene TRBJ2-7; D is ambiguous. V lost 0 bases and J 9 bases, leaving 18 bases between the germline ends. There are 15 residues in the CDR3. Per the germline V gene, CDR1 is MGHRA and CDR2 is YSYEKL. The CDR3 region is CASSQDLVETPGQYF. The DNA for the CDR3 is TGCGCCAGCAGCCAAGATCTGGTCGAGACCCCTGGGCAGTACTTC.

This rearrangement joins TRBV4-1 to TRBJ2-5; 10 positions match TRBD1. The J call is in doubt because the DNA end fits TRBJ2-7 better. Germline values: CDR1 MGHRA, CDR2 YSYEKL. The CDR3 covers 14 residues. The CDR3 coding sequence is TGCGCCAGCAGCCTGGGACAGGGGTTCTACGAGCAGTACTTC. Amino acids: CASSLGQGFYEQYF.

This clone was observed a few times. The CDR3 loop is CASSQDRVGGVLDGYTF. CDR3 nucleotides: TGTGCCAGCAGCCAAGATAGAGTAGGGGGCGTTTTGGATGGCTACACCTTC. J is TRBJ1-2 and V is TRBV4-2, with 7 bases identical to TRBD1. Germline-derived CDR1 and CDR2 are LGHNA and YNFKEQ. The ends lost 0 bases at V and 6 bases at J; junction bases unmatched: 13. CDR3 length: 17 residues.

Details on this clone: Since a far larger clone is one base different, this is likely a read error. J is TRBJ1-4 and V is TRBV30; D is possibly TRBD1 (5 bases). Trimming took 2 bases from V and 8 from J, leaving 18 bases between them. This CDR3 spans 15 amino acids. The germline V gene has CDR1 GTSNPN and CDR2 SVGIG (reference sequence). CDR3 in amino acids: CAWSILRARGEKLFF. For the CDR3, the DNA is TGTGCCTGGAGTATACTCAGGGCGAGGGGCGAAAAACTGTTTTTT.

This sequence joins TRBV6-6 and TRBJ2-2, with 10 bases lining up with TRBD2. Trimming took 5 bases from V and 4 from J; bases not matched to a gene: 4. The CDR3 totals 15 residues. Germline loops: CDR1 MNHNY, CDR2 SVGAGI (reference sequence). The CDR3: CASSPAGGSTGELFF. CDR3 nucleotide sequence: TGTGCCAGCAGTCCAGCGGGAGGGTCCACCGGGGAGCTGTTTTTT.

The chain couples TRBV5-1 to TRBJ2-3, with 12 positions matching TRBD1. With V trimmed by 3 bases and J by 6 bases, 5 bases remained unmatched. The germline CDR1 and CDR2 sequences are SGHRS and YFSETQ. The CDR3 is 15 amino acids. The CDR3 reads CASSSGTGGRDTQYF. CDR3 nucleotide sequence: TGCGCCAGCAGCTCCGGGACAGGGGGCCGGGATACGCAGTATTTT.

The chain combines TRBV5-8 with TRBJ2-7, with 14 bases lining up with TRBD2. Germline CDR1 reads SGHTS; CDR2 reads YDEGEE. This CDR3 contains 20 residues. Germline trimming cut 3 bases from V and 9 bases from J; bases unmatched to any gene: 23. The CDR3: CASSSPGQWGLAGVTYRQYF. The CDR3 nucleotides read TGTGCCAGCAGCTCTCCTGGGCAGTGGGGACTAGCGGGAGTAACGTACCGGCAGTACTTC.

The chain employs TRBV10-1 and TRBJ1-1, with 9 bases matching TRBD1. The CDR3 has 12 amino acids. CDR1 is WNHNN, CDR2 SYGVQD, per germline (reference sequence). The CDR3 DNA sequence: TGCGCGATCCGGGACAGGGTCACTGAAGCTTTCTTT. Translating it yields CAIRDRVTEAFF.

The chain carries TRBV19 and TRBJ2-7; 7 nucleotides match TRBD1. The CDR3 totals 14 residues. Germline assignment: CDR1 LNHDA and CDR2 SQIVND (reference sequence). V lost 5 bases to trimming and J lost 3 bases; unmatched junction nucleotides: 7. CDR3: CASSPRDRYYEQYF. CDR3 sequence (DNA): TGTGCCAGTAGTCCACGGGACAGATACTACGAGCAGTACTTC.

The chain combines TRBV5-1 with TRBJ1-6; 8 bases fit TRBD1. Germline lookup yields CDR1 SGHRS and CDR2 YFSETQ. Trimming at V came to 1 base and at J to 7 bases, leaving 4 bases not matched to a gene. This CDR3 region has 15 residues. The CDR3 here is CASSLTGGRNSPLHF. The DNA of the CDR3 is TGCGCCAGCAGCTTGACAGGGGGTAGGAATTCACCCCTCCACTTT.

V usage is TRBV2 and J usage is TRBJ2-2, with 7 bases matching TRBD1. The CDR3 is made up of 15 amino acids. Germline CDR1 and CDR2: SNHLY and FYNNEI. V shed 2 bases, J shed 2 bases, and the junction held 2 bases outside the gene matches. CDR3 sequence reads: CASSERDSNTGELFF. CDR3 in DNA: TGTGCCAGCAGTGAAAGGGACAGCAACACCGGGGAGCTGTTTTTT.

The chain has TRBV5-1 and TRBJ2-2; tentative D call: TRBD2 (6 bases). The ends were cut back, 3 bases at V and 1 base at J, with 13 bases in the middle. Germline loops: CDR1 SGHRS, CDR2 YFSETQ. The length of the CDR3 is 16 residues. The CDR3: CASSSLGGKNTGELFF. DNA for the CDR3: TGCGCCAGCAGCTCCCTCGGCGGGAAGAACACCGGGGAGCTGTTTTTT.